These 3 T cell receptor beta chains came from one sample sequenced in a study of T cell clones after liver transplantation. Sequenced by immunoSEQ multiplex PCR; TCRdb stores in-frame clones only, minus some. The data show over 45,000 clones, 65% to 80% seen once. Sequencing was performed on CD4+ T cells from blood, taken less than 70 months after liver transplant. These receptors were obtained from a human patient who received a liver transplant. These T cells may partly come from the graft donor.

The genes are TRBV12-5 and TRBJ2-5; D ambiguous. V was pared by 5 bases and J by 4 bases, with 8 bases between. Germline V gives CDR1 LGHNT, CDR2 FRNRAP. The CDR3 sequence is 12 residues long. The CDR3 DNA follows: TGTGCTAGTGGTCCCCGTGCAGAGACCCAGTACTTC. Amino acid sequence: CASGPRAETQYF.

This chain uses TRBV27 with TRBJ2-7, with a tentative D call TRBD2 (5 bases). Germline V gene data show CDR1 as MNHEY and CDR2 as SMNVEV (reference sequence). V was clipped by 3 bases and J by 2 bases, with 8 bases between them. This CDR3 has 13 residues. This CDR3 is CASSFQRAYEQYF. The CDR3 DNA reads as TGTGCCAGCAGTTTCCAGAGGGCCTACGAGCAGTACTTC.

This clone showed up just a few times. The chain is built from TRBV27 and TRBJ1-2; D is perhaps TRBD1 (5 bases). This CDR3 contains 12 residues. Per germline, CDR1 MNHEY and CDR2 SMNVEV (reference sequence). V gave up 5 bases and J gave up 6 bases, with 10 bases separating them. The CDR3 DNA sequence: TGTGCCAGCAGTATGGGGGAGAATGGCTACACCTTC. Translated: CASSMGENGYTF.